This is a list of T cell receptor beta chains from one sample in a study of cytotoxic CD8 clonotypes in ibrutinib-treated CLL. Assay: immunoSEQ multiplex PCR; the TCRdb copy retains only in-frame clones and omits some. The top ten hold about 13% of the sample, which has about 44,000 clones, around 70% seen once. The source was PBMCs, collected after 12 months of ibrutinib treatment. The receptors originated from a human donor with chronic lymphocytic leukemia. Each CDR3 is given with its conserved first and last residue. The D gene is left open where the match is weak. For some rows the clone size is stated as once, few or many, or as a class when expanded; others skip it.

CASSLNRGFTYNEQFF TGTGCCAGCAGCTTGAACCGGGGGTTTACCTACAATGAGCAGTTCTTC NA TRBJ2-1 NA TRBV7-8
CASSLRDRVTEAFF TGTGCCAGCAGCCTCAGGGACAGGGTTACTGAAGCTTTCTTT few TRBJ1-1 TRBD1 TRBV7-3
CASTRGRYSGNTIYF TGTGCCAGCACCAGGGGACGGTACTCTGGAAACACCATATATTTT once TRBJ1-3 NA TRBV2
CASSYRPQGPEQFF TGTGCCAGCAGCTATAGGCCCCAGGGGCCTGAGCAGTTCTTC NA TRBJ2-1 NA TRBV7-3
CASSSVLSGANVLTF TGTGCCAGCAGCTCGGTCCTCTCTGGGGCCAACGTCCTGACTTTC once TRBJ2-6 NA TRBV7-3
CASRTLPASPIINEQFF TGTGCCAGTCGGACCCTACCAGCCAGCCCGATTATCAATGAGCAGTTCTTC NA TRBJ2-1 NA TRBV18
CASSSSMDNYEQYF TGTGCCAGCAGTTCCTCTATGGACAATTACGAGCAGTACTTC NA TRBJ2-7 NA TRBV6-6
CASSLRSSYNSPLHF TGTGCCAGCAGCTTAAGAAGCTCCTATAATTCACCCCTCCACTTT NA TRBJ1-6 NA TRBV7-2
CASRRTQPNTGELFF TGTGCCAGTAGAAGGACACAACCGAACACCGGGGAGCTGTTTTTT NA TRBJ2-2 NA TRBV19
CAWSVDLHGYTF TGTGCCTGGAGTGTAGACCTGCATGGCTACACCTTC NA TRBJ1-2 NA TRBV30
CASSNDRVSNQPQHF TGTGCCAGTAGTAATGACAGGGTTAGCAATCAGCCCCAGCATTTT few TRBJ1-5 TRBD1 TRBV19
CASNSQGVGSPLHF TGTGCCAGCAACTCCCAGGGGGTAGGTTCACCCCTCCACTTT NA TRBJ1-6 TRBD1 TRBV7-2
CASSPLAGARNEKLFF TGTGCCAGCAGCCCCCTTGCGGGGGCCAGGAATGAAAAACTGTTTTTT NA TRBJ1-4 NA TRBV7-9
CASSLDGTGGGEQFF TGTGCCAGCAGCTTAGACGGGACAGGGGGCGGTGAGCAGTTCTTC NA TRBJ2-1 TRBD1 TRBV5-6
CASSSGLAGEQFF TGTGCCAGCAGCTCGGGACTAGCGGGGGAGCAGTTCTTC NA TRBJ2-1 TRBD2 TRBV7-8
CASSPAQGARTEAFF TGTGCCAGCTCACCAGCACAGGGGGCCCGGACTGAAGCTTTCTTT NA TRBJ1-1 TRBD1 TRBV18
CASSLALGQTGLAGFTGELFF TGCGCCAGCAGCTTGGCCTTAGGACAAACCGGACTAGCGGGATTCACCGGGGAGCTGTTTTTT NA TRBJ2-2 TRBD2 TRBV5-1
CASSLQGLDGYTF TGTGCCAGCAGCTTACAGGGTCTCGATGGCTACACCTTC NA TRBJ1-2 NA TRBV6-1
CASSIAGLAGTDTQYF TGTGCCAGCAGCATAGCCGGACTAGCGGGCACAGATACGCAGTATTTT few TRBJ2-3 TRBD2 TRBV5-4
CSVAGQGAFLGEQYF TGCAGCGTTGCGGGACAGGGGGCCTTCCTCGGCGAGCAGTACTTC NA TRBJ2-7 TRBD1 TRBV29-1
CASKREGLEDTQYF TGTGCCAGCAAGAGGGAGGGGTTGGAGGATACGCAGTATTTT NA TRBJ2-3 TRBD2 TRBV6-5
CASSIQGYNEQFF TGTGCCAGTAGTATCCAGGGTTACAATGAGCAGTTCTTC NA TRBJ2-1 NA TRBV19
CASSVGTNPTDTQYF TGTGCCAGCAGTGTCGGGACTAACCCCACAGATACGCAGTATTTT NA TRBJ2-3 TRBD2 TRBV6-4
CASSDGGGSQPQHF TGTGCCAGCAGTGATGGGGGGGGTAGTCAGCCCCAGCATTTT NA TRBJ1-5 NA TRBV2
CASSPTEANYGYTF TGTGCCAGTAGTCCCACGGAAGCGAACTATGGCTACACCTTC NA TRBJ1-2 NA TRBV19
CASSLFAGGRNTEAFF TGTGCCAGCAGCTTGTTCGCCGGGGGCAGAAACACTGAAGCTTTCTTT few TRBJ1-1 NA TRBV5-5
CASSLMTSGGDTQYF TGTGCCAGCAGCTTAATGACTAGCGGGGGAGATACGCAGTATTTT NA TRBJ2-3 TRBD2 TRBV7-3